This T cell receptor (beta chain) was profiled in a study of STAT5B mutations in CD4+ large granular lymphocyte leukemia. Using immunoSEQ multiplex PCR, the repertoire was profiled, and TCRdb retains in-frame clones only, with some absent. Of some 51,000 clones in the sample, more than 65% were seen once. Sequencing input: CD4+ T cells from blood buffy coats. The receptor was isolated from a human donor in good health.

The CDR3 DNA follows: TGTGCCAGTAGTCTGGCGGGTGGTGCGAACACCGGGGAGCTGTTTTTT. It codes for CASSLAGGANTGELFF. The rearrangement links TRBV19 to TRBJ2-2, with a tentative D call TRBD2 (5 bases). Germline-derived CDR1 and CDR2 are LNHDA and SQIVND (reference sequence). The V end lost 5 bases, the J end lost 0 bases, and 13 bases lay between the germline ends. The CDR3 sequence is 16 residues long.